This T cell receptor (beta chain) was profiled in a study of CXCR3-negative and CXCR3-positive naive CD8 T cells. The CDR3 totals 11 residues. Germline loops: CDR1 SGHVS, CDR2 FNYEAQ. The study made its TRB cDNA libraries by 5' RACE, adding UMI labels. After re-calling the 5' RACE reads, TCRdb lists one entry per CDR3 protein, DNA absent. Recorded here are about 70,000 distinct CDR3 sequences; the top ten clones represent under 0.8%. Study results and limitations: The study inferred TCR strength from TRB CDR3 properties and found comparable surface CD5 between naive subsets. CXCR3-positive naive cells carried more hydrophobic TRB CDR3s than CXCR3-negative naive cells did.

For this clonotype: As yet, its antigen is unknown.

All CD8+ T cell subsets were sorted in triplicate at 250,000 to 300,000 cells each. The specimen sequenced was naive CXCR3+ CD8+ T cells from blood. The sample's subset: CD45RO-CCR7+CD27+CD95- naive CD8+ T cells expressing CXCR3 (TNR3+). The sequence was collected from a human donor in good health. Some clones in this sample may be carry-over from other donors' samples. This sequence joins TRBV7-6 and TRBJ1-1; the D call of TRBD1 rests on TCRdb alone, since no DNA is present to check it. CDR3 region: CASSSGREAFF.